This T cell receptor beta chain was sequenced during a study of CD8 T cells in ankylosing spondylitis (dated by TCRdb to the late 2010s). Background for the entire study: The study profiled T cell receptor beta repertoires in healthy donors and ankylosing spondylitis patients to find disease-linked TCR variants. The full study cohort was made up of 25 to 30 ankylosing spondylitis patients and 108 healthy donors. Samples of peripheral blood were taken, and for ankylosing spondylitis patients, synovial fluid was collected as well.

The germline V gene (reference sequence) gives CDR1 as GTSNPN and CDR2 as SVGIG. V loses 0 bases of germline sequence and J loses 7 bases, and the interval between the two ends is 16 bases. CDR3 length: 14 amino acids, cysteine to phenylalanine. Only the CDR3 portion is preserved as DNA: 42 bases, with reading frame beginning at the first base. Instrument used: Illumina HiSeq 2500. TCR beta libraries were prepared by quantitative 5'-RACE with molecular barcodes. As for how the authors treated the data: A new computational method, built on a probabilistic model of VDJ rearrangement, was used to identify disease-linked TCR variants. Using fastp at Q25 and MiXCR, TCRdb reprocessed the public reads and kept productive beta chains. Here each entry gathers all rows of one CDR3 protein and keeps the most common genes and DNA. TCRdb's processing, not the authors', yielded these V and J calls. The sample table records 220,000 or so distinct CDR3 sequences; about 10% of these occur just once. Of the sample, 21% falls within the top ten clones.

This clonotype was seen a few times. Its antigen is still unknown. It has no much larger one-base neighbor in the sample; base qualities were not kept. The paper's findings and limits, for the study overall: The disease-linked clones had a CD8+ phenotype and were found at relatively low frequencies in peripheral blood. Blood from ankylosing spondylitis patients appeared to be characterized by a TCR beta motif made up of about 8 highly homologous amino acid variants. The disease-linked clones were reported to be significantly enriched in matched synovial fluid samples from ankylosing spondylitis patients. Some TCR beta motif variants had previously been reported in synovial fluid and blood of reactive arthritis patients, which suggested common disease-initiation mechanisms.

The rearrangement joined TRBV30 to TRBJ2-7; the best D guess is TRBD2, with 5 bases matching. This TCR came from a male donor with ankylosing spondylitis or in good health (not recorded which). Sample: blood, either unsorted or a sorted T cell fraction (not recorded which). The CDR3 reads CAWSVPGGWGEQYF. The sequenced DNA is TGTGCCTGGAGTGTACCCGGAGGATGGGGAGAGCAGTACTTC. Where the CDR3 stops, the reference TRBV30 and TRBJ2-7 genes take over; the full variable domain is SQTIHQWPATLVQPVGSPLSLECTVEGTSNPNLYWYRQAAGRGLQLLFYSVGIGQISSEVPQNLSASRPQDRQFILSSKKLLLSDSGFYLCAWSVPGGWGEQYFGPGTRLTVT.